This TCR beta chain derives from a study of radiation and T cells in renal cell carcinoma. Indicated time point: baseline pretreatment blood. As to treatment: 15 Gy SBRT to primary tumor, nephrectomy 4 weeks later. Serial blood draws occurred at baseline and 2 and 4 weeks post-SBRT. Repertoires were generated with immunoSEQ multiplex PCR, while TCRdb's copy carries only in-frame clones and drops some. This sample has 100,000 or so clones, with around 88% found just once. The CDR3 is made up of 16 amino acids. Germline V gene lookup returns CDR1 LGHNA and CDR2 YNFKEQ. Trimming pared 4 bases from V and 6 bases from J, leaving 18 bases between.

The gene calls are TRBV4-2 and TRBJ2-2, with D maybe TRBD1 (7 bases). The origin of this receptor is a man aged 45-65 years with renal cell carcinoma. Sequencing was performed on blood, taken from a patient whose treatment included radiotherapy and nephrectomy. For the CDR3, the DNA is TGTGCCAGCAGCCCCTATCAGGGGGGTTTTCCCGGGGAGCTGTTTTTT. This gives the protein CASSPYQGGFPGELFF.